A single sample gave rise to the 12 T cell receptor beta chains below, sequenced in a study of human versus mouse CDR3 diversity and MHC coevolution. TCRdb keeps only in-frame clones here, not all; method: immunoSEQ multiplex PCR. The data show about 77,000 clones, with approximately 90% seen just once and over 0.12% held by the top ten. Input material: naive CD4+ T cells from blood. Subset denoted: CD45RO-negative CD62L-positive naive CD4 T cells. The receptor set was obtained from a person aged 30-69 years in good health.

The sample holds one count of this clone. The rearrangement joins TRBV11-2 to TRBJ2-7; possible D gene TRBD1, 6 bases. The CDR3 runs to 14 residues. V dropped 3 bases and J dropped 1 base, with 10 bases sitting between them. CDR1 SGHAT and CDR2 FQNNGV come from the germline V gene. CDR3 loop: CASSFGQGSYEQYF. CDR3 DNA sequence: TGTGCCAGCAGCTTCGGTCAGGGGTCCTACGAGCAGTACTTC.

The J gene is TRBJ2-7, the V gene TRBV11-2, with a possible D match to TRBD2 (5 bases). With 8 bases removed from V and 1 base from J, the gap between germline ends came to 9 bases. The CDR3 runs to 12 residues. Germline V gene sequence: CDR1 SGHAT, CDR2 FQNNGV. The CDR3 reads CASAPGSYEQYF. The CDR3 nucleotides read TGTGCCAGCGCGCCGGGGTCCTACGAGCAGTACTTC.

The J gene is TRBJ2-1, the V gene TRBV2, with 13 positions matching TRBD2. V lost 8 bases to trimming and J lost 8 bases; unmatched junction nucleotides: 9. The CDR3 sequence is 15 residues long. Germline V CDR1 and CDR2: SNHLY, FYNNEI. The CDR3 sequence is CASGTSGTPRDEQFF. CDR3 in DNA: TGTGCCAGCGGGACTAGCGGGACTCCTCGGGATGAGCAGTTCTTC.

CDR3 nucleotides: TGCAGCGTTGTGGGCGGGGGGGCCCCCCCGAATCGCAATGAGCAGTTCTTC. It specifies CSVVGGGAPPNRNEQFF. The J gene is TRBJ2-1, the V gene TRBV29-1; TRBD2 aligns across 9 bases. CDR1 is SQVTM and CDR2 is ANQGSEA in the germline V gene. J lost 6 bases, V lost 4 bases, and 16 bases had no gene match. The CDR3 contains 17 residues.

Of note for this clone: The junction does not match germline at one end; this may be a read error. V gene TRBV29-1 combines with J gene TRBJ2-5; 11 bases fit TRBD2. Per germline, CDR1 SQVTM and CDR2 ANQGSEA. The CDR3 sequence is 14 residues long. In DNA form, the CDR3 reads TGCAGCGGGCTAGCGGGAGGACCACAAGTGACCCAGTACTTC. Its protein is CSGLAGGPQVTQYF.

The chain couples TRBV4-1 to TRBJ2-7; TRBD2 agrees at 9 bases. The CDR3 consists of 17 residues. The J segment lost 5 bases and the V segment lost 2 bases, leaving 13 bases of the junction unmatched. The germline CDR1 and CDR2 sequences are MGHRA and YSYEKL. CDR3 in DNA: TGCGCCAGCAGCCAATCTGCGGGGCGGGGGGGTGGACACGAGCAGTACTTC. This translates into CASSQSAGRGGGHEQYF.

V and J are TRBV5-4 and TRBJ1-1; weak D call: TRBD1 (5 bases). This CDR3 is built from 14 residues. Germline lookup yields CDR1 SGHNT and CDR2 YYREEE (reference sequence). The germline V and J ends were trimmed by 3 bases and 4 bases, with 13 bases remaining between them. The CDR3 is CASSSIDDSTEAFF. CDR3 nucleotide sequence: TGTGCCAGCAGCTCGATAGATGACAGCACTGAAGCTTTCTTT.

This clone was seen a single time. This sequence joins TRBV10-2 and TRBJ2-7; 10 bases align to TRBD1. Germline CDR1 is WSHSY and CDR2 is SAAADI. CDR3 length equals 13 residues. V lost 6 bases to trimming and J lost 3 bases; unmatched junction nucleotides: 2. DNA of the CDR3: TGCGCCAGCAGGACAGGGGGCGGCTACGAGCAGTACTTC. Translation: CASRTGGGYEQYF.

The table lists this clone with a count of one. The chain couples TRBV30 to TRBJ1-1; D call uncertain. Germline CDR1 GTSNPN, CDR2 SVGIG (reference sequence). This CDR3 is 13 amino acids long. With 2 bases removed from V and 1 base from J, the gap between germline ends came to 8 bases. Here the CDR3 reads CAWSQVPNTEAFF. The CDR3 region has the DNA TGTGCCTGGAGTCAGGTCCCGAACACTGAAGCTTTCTTT.

The rearrangement links TRBV7-2 to TRBJ1-1, with D possibly matching TRBD1 (6 bases). Trimming stripped 1 base from V and 5 bases from J, with 14 bases between. The germline V gene encodes CDR1 SGHTA and CDR2 FQGNSA. This CDR3 comprises 15 residues. This CDR3 is CASSLEGGPRTEAFF. CDR3 sequence (DNA): TGTGCCAGCAGCTTAGAGGGGGGGCCGAGGACTGAAGCTTTCTTT.

The chain joins TRBV4-1 to TRBJ2-4; weak D call: TRBD2 (6 bases). V was trimmed by 1 base and J by 1 base, leaving 14 bases between them. CDR1 MGHRA and CDR2 YSYEKL come from the germline V gene. CDR3 length equals 17 residues. CDR3 protein: CASSQVGAGSAKNIQYF. CDR3 in DNA: TGCGCCAGCAGCCAAGTCGGGGCGGGGTCTGCCAAAAACATTCAGTACTTC.

This clone was seen a single time. This chain joins TRBV19 and TRBJ2-2; tentative D call: TRBD1 (6 bases). V lost 3 bases, J lost 7 bases, and 15 bases lay in between. The germline gives CDR1 LNHDA, CDR2 SQIVND (reference sequence). The CDR3 has 15 amino acids. The CDR3 DNA follows: TGTGCCAGTAGTATCGGAAGGGGGAAGGGCGGGGAGCTGTTTTTT. Its protein product is CASSIGRGKGGELFF.